The 29 T cell receptor beta chains below all came from one sample that was sequenced in a study of chemoradiotherapy in HPV16-positive cancers. Measured with immunoSEQ multiplex PCR; TCRdb has only the in-frame clones, and not every one. The repertoire holds fewer than 40,000 clones, with 80% to 95% as singletons. The material sequenced was blood, taken from a patient who underwent chemoradiotherapy. The receptor set was obtained from a human donor with HPV-associated anogenital cancer.

The rearrangement uses TRBV18 and TRBJ1-2; 10 positions match TRBD1. Germline V gene lookup returns CDR1 KGHSH and CDR2 LQKENI. The CDR3 spans 16 residues. Trimming at V came to 3 bases and at J to 1 base, leaving 5 bases not matched to a gene. The CDR3 bases are TGTGCCAGCTCACCCCCCCGGGACAGGGGTAACTATGGCTACACCTTC. It is translated as CASSPPRDRGNYGYTF.

The chain is built from TRBV27 and TRBJ2-5; 11 bases fit TRBD2. The CDR3 has 15 residues. Germline CDR1 is MNHEY and CDR2 is SMNVEV (reference sequence). Unmatched junction bases numbered 8, after V lost 6 bases and J lost 5 bases. CDR3 sequence reads: CASSRLAGIGETQYF. Here the CDR3 DNA reads TGTGCCAGCAGCCGACTAGCGGGGATAGGGGAGACCCAGTACTTC.

This clone showed up just once. The J gene is TRBJ1-3, the V gene TRBV7-8; a possible D gene is TRBD1 (6 bases). Between the trimmed V and J ends, which lost 4 bases and 4 bases, there was a span of 14 bases. Germline V gives CDR1 SGHVS, CDR2 FQNEAQ. The CDR3 is 15 residues long. The CDR3 DNA sequence: TGTGCCAGCAGCTACCTACAGGGCCGGGGAAACACCATATATTTT. This codes for CASSYLQGRGNTIYF.

The chain combines TRBV2 with TRBJ2-1; 11 bases are shared with TRBD1. With 7 bases clipped from V and 1 base from J, the junction kept 6 bases outside the gene matches. CDR3 length: 16 residues. Germline CDR1 is SNHLY and CDR2 is FYNNEI. The CDR3 DNA reads TGTGCCAGCATAGGGGACAGGGGGTATTCCTACAATGAGCAGTTCTTC. As protein: CASIGDRGYSYNEQFF. The complete variable domain, with remaining parts taken from reference TRBV2 and TRBJ2-1, reads EPEVTQTPSHQVTQMGQEVILRCVPISNHLYFYWYRQILGQKVEFLVSFYNNEISEKSEIFDDQFSVERPDGSNFTLKIRSTKLEDSAMYFCASIGDRGYSYNEQFFGPGTRLTVL.

V and J are TRBV18 and TRBJ1-5; D gene ambiguous. V gave up 3 bases and J gave up 6 bases, with 18 bases separating them. This CDR3 comprises 16 residues. CDR1 and CDR2 (germline): KGHSH, LQKENI. This CDR3 is CASSPGIGRRFQPQHF. Written as DNA, the CDR3 is TGTGCCAGCTCACCTGGTATTGGACGTCGTTTTCAGCCCCAGCATTTT.

This chain uses TRBV11-2 with TRBJ2-5; D uncertain. In germline, CDR1 is SGHAT, CDR2 FQNNGV. This CDR3 is built from 14 residues. V lost 3 bases and J 5 bases, leaving 13 bases between the germline ends. The DNA of the CDR3 is TGTGCCAGCAGCTTCGGGTCTTTAGAGGAGACCCAGTACTTC. Translated, it gives CASSFGSLEETQYF. The full variable domain, its missing parts supplied by reference TRBV11-2 and TRBJ2-5, is EAGVAQSPRYKIIEKRQSVAFWCNPISGHATLYWYQQILGQGPKLLIQFQNNGVVDDSQLPKDRFSAERLKGVDSTLKIQPAKLEDSAVYLCASSFGSLEETQYFGPGTRLLVL.

This clone occurred once. The chain recombines TRBV11-3 with TRBJ1-2; 7 positions agree with TRBD1. The CDR3 covers 15 residues. The germline CDR1 and CDR2 sequences are SGHNT and YENEEA. V dropped 5 bases and J dropped 2; count of bases not matched to a gene: 8. CDR3 coding DNA: TGTGCCAGCAGCGGATACAGGGGCGGAAACTATGGCTACACCTTC. Its protein is CASSGYRGGNYGYTF. Looking up the rest from reference TRBV11-3 and TRBJ1-2 gives the full variable domain: EAGVVQSPRYKIIEKKQPVAFWCNPISGHNTLYWYLQNLGQGPELLIRYENEEAVDDSQLPKDRFSAERLKGVDSTLKIQPAELGDSAVYLCASSGYRGGNYGYTFGSGTRLTVV.

The chain links TRBV10-2 to TRBJ2-5; a weak D match, TRBD2 (7 bases). The CDR3 spans 12 residues. CDR1 is WSHSY, CDR2 SAAADI, per germline. Trimming cost V 8 bases and J 5 bases, with 12 bases left between them. The CDR3 region is CASGGAGETQYF. CDR3 DNA: TGCGCCAGCGGGGGGGCCGGTGAGACCCAGTACTTC.

This rearrangement joins TRBV7-9 to TRBJ2-2; 7 positions match TRBD2. The CDR3 has 16 residues. Unmatched junction bases numbered 6, after V lost 1 base and J lost 4 bases. The germline V gene has CDR1 SEHNR and CDR2 FQNEAQ (reference sequence). Here the CDR3 DNA reads TGTGCCAGCAGCTTAGGATCAGGGAGGGTCACCGGGGAGCTGTTTTTT. This translates into CASSLGSGRVTGELFF.

V gene TRBV28 combines with J gene TRBJ1-2; unclear D gene. Germline V CDR1 and CDR2: MDHEN, SYDVKM. Trimming took 4 bases from V and 2 from J, leaving 8 bases between them. The CDR3 covers 13 residues. CDR3 coding DNA: TGTGCCAGCAGTTCCCAGTTAAACTATGGCTACACCTTC. It translates to CASSSQLNYGYTF.

This clone appeared a few times. The V and J genes are TRBV6-5 and TRBJ1-6; TRBD1 matches 8 bases. Trimming removed 5 bases from V and 9 bases from J; junction bases left unmatched: 9. The CDR3 spans 15 residues. The germline V gene has CDR1 MNHEY and CDR2 SVGAGI. The CDR3 nucleotides are TGTGCCAGCAGTGCAGGGGGCTCGGGCATTTCACCCCTCCACTTT. Protein sequence: CASSAGGSGISPLHF.

The chain employs TRBV30 and TRBJ1-5, with 8 bases that match TRBD1. The trim removed 2 bases at V and 6 bases at J, leaving 3 bases unmatched. CDR1 GTSNPN and CDR2 SVGIG come from the germline V gene (reference sequence). The CDR3 covers 13 residues. CDR3 sequence reads: CAWSSDRAQPQHF. The CDR3 coding sequence is TGTGCCTGGAGTTCGGACAGGGCTCAGCCCCAGCATTTT.

The chain uses TRBV6-1 and TRBJ1-4; 10 nucleotides agree with TRBD1. Germline V CDR1 and CDR2: MNHNS, SASEGT. After removal of 7 bases from V and 7 bases from J, the junction contained 6 bases not matched to a gene. The CDR3 runs 14 residues. The CDR3 bases are TGTGCCAGCACGCCGGGACAGGGGTTTGAAAAACTGTTTTTT. Amino acid sequence: CASTPGQGFEKLFF.

V usage is TRBV5-6 and J usage is TRBJ1-6; weak D call: TRBD1 (5 bases). The CDR3 length is 15 residues. Trimming left V 1 base short and J 3 bases short, with 8 bases between. Germline V gene data show CDR1 as SGHDT and CDR2 as YYEEEE. The DNA of the CDR3 is TGTGCCAGCAGCTTGCGGGGGTACTATAATTCACCCCTCCACTTT. Protein product: CASSLRGYYNSPLHF.

The DNA of the CDR3 is TGTGCCAGCAAGACAGGTGTGAATCAGCCCCAGCATTTT. Encoded protein: CASKTGVNQPQHF. This chain connects TRBV7-9 to TRBJ1-5, with D maybe TRBD1 (6 bases). Germline values: CDR1 SEHNR, CDR2 FQNEAQ (reference sequence). There are 13 residues in the CDR3. The V and J ends lost 7 bases and 4 bases respectively, with 11 bases between them.

The chain recombines TRBV4-1 with TRBJ2-3; 7 bases align to TRBD2. The V and J ends lost 1 base and 2 bases, in that order; junction bases with no gene match: 9. The germline V gene has CDR1 MGHRA and CDR2 YSYEKL. The CDR3 has 17 amino acids. The CDR3 DNA sequence: TGCGCCAGCAGCCAAGGTGGGCCGGGGGGTCACACAGATACGCAGTATTTT. Protein: CASSQGGPGGHTDTQYF.

The genes are TRBV7-2 and TRBJ2-5; possible D gene TRBD2, 5 bases. CDR3 length: 14 residues. CDR1 and CDR2 from the germline V gene are SGHTA and FQGNSA. The ends were cut back, 5 bases at V and 5 bases at J, with 15 bases in the middle. This CDR3 is CASSPGSPGETQYF. CDR3 nucleotide sequence: TGTGCCAGCAGCCCGGGGAGTCCGGGCGAGACCCAGTACTTC.

The table lists this clone with a count of one. This chain links TRBV9 with TRBJ2-3; TRBD2 agrees at 8 bases. In germline, CDR1 is SGDLS, CDR2 YYNGEE. J gave up 7 bases and V 3 bases, and 7 bases lay outside the gene matches. The CDR3 runs to 14 residues. The CDR3 reads CASSAPGGPHTQYF. CDR3 in DNA: TGTGCCAGCAGCGCCCCGGGGGGGCCCCATACGCAGTATTTT. Together with reference TRBV9 and TRBJ2-3, the CDR3 gives the full variable domain: DSGVTQTPKHLITATGQRVTLRCSPRSGDLSVYWYQQSLDQGLQFLIQYYNGEERAKGNILERFSAQQFPDLHSELNLSSLELGDSALYFCASSAPGGPHTQYFGPGTRLTVL.

This chain uses TRBV25-1 with TRBJ1-2; 7 nucleotides agree with TRBD1. The CDR3 spans 13 residues. Germline V gives CDR1 MGHDK, CDR2 SYGVNS. V gave up 3 bases and J gave up 8 bases; unmatched junction bases: 6. CDR3 amino acids: CASSEEGAWGYTF. The CDR3 DNA sequence: TGTGCCAGCAGTGAGGAGGGGGCGTGGGGCTACACCTTC.

This clone came up once. The chain couples TRBV7-2 to TRBJ2-5; D remains ambiguous. CDR1 SGHTA and CDR2 FQGNSA come from the germline V gene. Between the trimmed V and J ends, which lost 3 bases and 4 bases, there was a span of 9 bases. This CDR3 has 13 amino acids. The CDR3 DNA reads as TGTGCCAGCAGCTTTGTCCCACGAGAGACCCAGTACTTC. Protein sequence: CASSFVPRETQYF.

V gene TRBV11-2 combines with J gene TRBJ2-3, with TRBD2 matching 8 bases. The CDR3 contains 16 residues. The junction had 6 bases not matched to a gene; V was cut back by 3 bases and J by 1 base. Germline V gives CDR1 SGHAT, CDR2 FQNNGV. CDR3 amino acids: CASSFVGAGGTDTQYF. In nucleotides, the CDR3 is TGTGCCAGCAGCTTTGTTGGAGCGGGGGGCACAGATACGCAGTATTTT.

The chain links TRBV5-1 to TRBJ1-6; D gene ambiguous. Germline loops: CDR1 SGHRS, CDR2 YFSETQ. This CDR3 spans 14 amino acids. V dropped 0 bases and J dropped 10 bases, with 11 bases sitting between them. The CDR3 nucleotides are TGCGCCAGCAGCTTGGAAACTGTTCAATCACCCCTCCACTTT. Residues: CASSLETVQSPLHF.

V and J are TRBV6-5 and TRBJ1-5; 10 positions match TRBD1. V shed 6 bases and J 2 bases; nucleotides not matched to a gene: 4. Germline V gene sequence: CDR1 MNHEY, CDR2 SVGAGI. The CDR3 loop spans 15 amino acids. The CDR3 coding sequence is TGTGCCAGCAGCAGGGACAGGGGCGGCAATCAGCCCCAGCATTTT. Its translation is CASSRDRGGNQPQHF.

The chain employs TRBV18 and TRBJ2-3; TRBD2 agrees at 7 bases. V lost 1 base, J lost 6 bases, and 7 bases stayed unmatched. From germline, CDR1 is KGHSH and CDR2 LQKENI. This CDR3 has 15 residues. CDR3 region: CASSPRGEGWDTQYF. DNA of the CDR3: TGTGCCAGCTCACCACGCGGGGAGGGGTGGGATACGCAGTATTTT.

The chain employs TRBV11-3 and TRBJ1-1, with 8 positions matching TRBD1. CDR1 and CDR2 (germline): SGHNT, YENEEA. The CDR3 covers 14 residues. The V segment lost 7 bases and the J segment 1 base; nucleotides outside the gene matches: 5. The CDR3 region has the DNA TGTGCCAGCATCCAGGGGGCTGGGAACACTGAAGCTTTCTTT. It specifies CASIQGAGNTEAFF.

The chain employs TRBV2 and TRBJ1-5, with D perhaps matching TRBD1 (6 bases). Trimming stripped 3 bases from V and 4 bases from J, with 13 bases between. Germline V gene lookup returns CDR1 SNHLY and CDR2 FYNNEI. The CDR3 sequence is 15 residues long. The CDR3 sequence: CASSEAGALNQPQHF. CDR3 sequence (DNA): TGTGCCAGCAGTGAGGCAGGGGCCCTAAATCAGCCCCAGCATTTT.

The rearrangement links TRBV5-5 to TRBJ1-1; no firm D call. Trimming cost V 5 bases and J 5 bases, with 25 bases left between them. Germline-derived CDR1 and CDR2 are SGHKS and YYEKEE (reference sequence). The CDR3 has 17 amino acids. CDR3 coding DNA: TGTGCCAGCAGTCCGCTGACCACACGCAGGCTTGGTACTGAAGCTTTCTTT. Its protein is CASSPLTTRRLGTEAFF.

This chain links TRBV2 with TRBJ1-1, with D possibly TRBD1 on 5 matching bases. Trimming removed 2 bases at V and 1 base at J, with 8 bases between. From germline, CDR1 is SNHLY and CDR2 FYNNEI. This CDR3 is 14 amino acids long. CDR3: CASSELGGNTEAFF. CDR3 DNA: TGTGCCAGCAGTGAACTGGGGGGGAACACTGAAGCTTTCTTT.

This clone was seen once. In DNA form, the CDR3 reads TGCGCCAGCAGCTGGGCAGGGATTAGCTCTGGAAACACCATATATTTT. Translation gives CASSWAGISSGNTIYF. The rearrangement uses TRBV5-1 and TRBJ1-3; tentatively, D is TRBD1 (5 bases). The CDR3 covers 16 residues. Deletions cut 3 bases from V and 0 bases from J, with 13 bases between. The V gene's germline CDR1 is SGHRS and CDR2 YFSETQ.